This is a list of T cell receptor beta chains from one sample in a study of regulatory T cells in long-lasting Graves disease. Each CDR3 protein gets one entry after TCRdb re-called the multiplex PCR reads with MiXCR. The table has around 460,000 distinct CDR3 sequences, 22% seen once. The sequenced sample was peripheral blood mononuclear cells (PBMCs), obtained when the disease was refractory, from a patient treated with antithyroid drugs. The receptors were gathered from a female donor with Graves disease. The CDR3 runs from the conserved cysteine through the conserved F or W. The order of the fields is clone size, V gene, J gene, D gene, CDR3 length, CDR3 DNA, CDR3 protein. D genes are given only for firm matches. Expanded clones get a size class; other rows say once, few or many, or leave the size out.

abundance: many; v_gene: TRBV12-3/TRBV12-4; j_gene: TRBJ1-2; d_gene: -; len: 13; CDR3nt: TGTGCCAGCAGTTTATTACGGAGCTATGGCTACACCTTC; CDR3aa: CASSLLRSYGYTF
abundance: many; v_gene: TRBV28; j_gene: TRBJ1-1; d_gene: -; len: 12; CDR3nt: TGTGCCAGCATGCGGTCCATCACTGAAGCTTTCTTT; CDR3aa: CASMRSITEAFF
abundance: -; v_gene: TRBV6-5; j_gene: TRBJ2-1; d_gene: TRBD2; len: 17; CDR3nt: TGTGCCAGCAGTTACTCCGTACTAGCGGGGAGGTACAATGAGCAGTTCTTC; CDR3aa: CASSYSVLAGRYNEQFF
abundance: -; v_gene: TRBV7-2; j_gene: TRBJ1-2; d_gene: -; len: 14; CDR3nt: TGTGCCAGCAGCAGGACAAGGGGCTCGGATGGCTACACCTTC; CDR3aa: CASSRTRGSDGYTF
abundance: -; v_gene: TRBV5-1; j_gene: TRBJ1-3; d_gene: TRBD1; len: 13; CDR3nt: TGCGCCAGCAGCCCGGGACAGGGCGACACCATATATTTT; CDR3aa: CASSPGQGDTIYF
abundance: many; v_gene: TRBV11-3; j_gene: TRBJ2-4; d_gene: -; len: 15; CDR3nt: TGTGCCAGCAGCTTAGAGGTGGCGAGCAAAAACATTCAGTACTTC; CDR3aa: CASSLEVASKNIQYF
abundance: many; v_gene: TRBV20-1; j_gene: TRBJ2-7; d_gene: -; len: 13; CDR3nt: TGCAGTGCTAGAGGACAGGACCCCTACGAGCAGTACTTC; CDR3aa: CSARGQDPYEQYF
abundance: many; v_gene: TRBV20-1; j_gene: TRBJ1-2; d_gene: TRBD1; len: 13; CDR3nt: TGCAGTGCTACGGGACAGGTCTACTATGGCTACACCTTC; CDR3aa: CSATGQVYYGYTF
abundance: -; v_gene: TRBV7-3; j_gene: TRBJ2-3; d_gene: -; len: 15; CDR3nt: TGTGCCAGCGGGAATGACCGGGGAATCGCAGATACGCAGTATTTT; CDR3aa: CASGNDRGIADTQYF
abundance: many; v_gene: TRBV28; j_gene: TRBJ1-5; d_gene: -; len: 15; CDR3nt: TGTGCCAGCAGTGCCCCCCTAGGGCTAAATCAGCCCCAGCATTTT; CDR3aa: CASSAPLGLNQPQHF
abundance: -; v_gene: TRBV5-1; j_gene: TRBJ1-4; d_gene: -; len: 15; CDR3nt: TGCGCCAGCAGCCCCTTGGCCGGCCTGGGTGAAAAACTGTTTTTT; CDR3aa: CASSPLAGLGEKLFF
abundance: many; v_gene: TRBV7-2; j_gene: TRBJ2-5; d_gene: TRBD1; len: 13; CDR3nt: TGTGCCAGCACCAGGGACAGAGGGGAGACCCAGTACTTC; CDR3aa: CASTRDRGETQYF
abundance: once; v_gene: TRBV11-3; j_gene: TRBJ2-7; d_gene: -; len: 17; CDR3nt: TGTGCCAGCAGCTTAATAACTGTACCTGCCCAATCCTACGAGCAGTACTTC; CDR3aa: CASSLITVPAQSYEQYF
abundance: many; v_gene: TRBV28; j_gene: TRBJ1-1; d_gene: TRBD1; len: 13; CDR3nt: TGTGCCAGCAGTTCAGGAGACAGGGACGCAGCTTTCTTT; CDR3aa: CASSSGDRDAAFF
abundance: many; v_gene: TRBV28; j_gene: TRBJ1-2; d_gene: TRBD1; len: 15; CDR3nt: TGTGCCAGCAGTTTAGGGACAGGCGTCAACTATGGCTACACCTTC; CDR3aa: CASSLGTGVNYGYTF
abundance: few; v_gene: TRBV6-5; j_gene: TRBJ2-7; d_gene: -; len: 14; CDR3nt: TGTGCCAGCAGTTACACGACGGGTTCCTACGGGCAGTACTTC; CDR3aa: CASSYTTGSYGQYF
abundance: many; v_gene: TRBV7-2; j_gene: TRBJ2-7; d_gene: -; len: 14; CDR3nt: TGTGCCAGCAGCGCCGCGGCCCCTACCTACGAGCAGTACTTC; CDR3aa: CASSAAAPTYEQYF
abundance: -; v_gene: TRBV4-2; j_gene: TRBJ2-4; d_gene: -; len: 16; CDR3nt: TGTGCCAGCAGCCAAGGTGAGGGAGAGGTCAAAAACATTCAGTACTTC; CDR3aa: CASSQGEGEVKNIQYF
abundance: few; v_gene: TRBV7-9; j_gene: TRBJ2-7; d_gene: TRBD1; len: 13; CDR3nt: TGTGCCAGCAGCGCCGGGACAGCCTACGAGCAGTACTTC; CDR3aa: CASSAGTAYEQYF
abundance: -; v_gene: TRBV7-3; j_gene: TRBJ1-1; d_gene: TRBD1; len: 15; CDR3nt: TGTGCCAGCAGCTTCTCGGACAGGATGAACACTGAAGCTTTCTTT; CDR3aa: CASSFSDRMNTEAFF
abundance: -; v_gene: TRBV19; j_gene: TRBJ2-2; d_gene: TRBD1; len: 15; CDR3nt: TGTGCCAGTAGTATAGCGACAGGGGGTCGCGGGGAGCTGTTTTTT; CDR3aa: CASSIATGGRGELFF
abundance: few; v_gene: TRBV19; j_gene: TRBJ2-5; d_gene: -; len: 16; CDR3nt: TGTGCCAGTAGTCCAACTCATTGGGGCCCTCAAGAGACCCAGTACTTC; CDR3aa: CASSPTHWGPQETQYF
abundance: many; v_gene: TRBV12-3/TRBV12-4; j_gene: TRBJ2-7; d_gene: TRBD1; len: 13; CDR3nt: TGTGCCAGCAGTTCCACAGGGGTTAGCGAGCAGTACTTC; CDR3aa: CASSSTGVSEQYF
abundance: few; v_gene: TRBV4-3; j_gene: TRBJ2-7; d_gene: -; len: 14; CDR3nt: TGCGCCAGCAGCCTGTGGACATCCCACTACGAGCAGTACTTC; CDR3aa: CASSLWTSHYEQYF
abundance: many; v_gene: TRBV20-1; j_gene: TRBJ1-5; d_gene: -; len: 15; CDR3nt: TGCAGTGCAACCTCAGACAGGTTCGCGAATCAGCCCCAGCATTTT; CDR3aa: CSATSDRFANQPQHF
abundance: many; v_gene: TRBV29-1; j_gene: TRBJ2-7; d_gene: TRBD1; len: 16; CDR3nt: TGCAGCGCATCCCGGGACAGGGAAGGAGCTCTCTACGAGCAGTACTTC; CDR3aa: CSASRDREGALYEQYF
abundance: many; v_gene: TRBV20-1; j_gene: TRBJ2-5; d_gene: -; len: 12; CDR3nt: TGCAGTGCCCGGGACTCCTATTCCGCCCAGTACTTC; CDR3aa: CSARDSYSAQYF
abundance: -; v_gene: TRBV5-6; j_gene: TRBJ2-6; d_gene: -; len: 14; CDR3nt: TGTGCCACCGCGGACAGCTCTGGGGCCAACGTCCTGACTTTC; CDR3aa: CATADSSGANVLTF
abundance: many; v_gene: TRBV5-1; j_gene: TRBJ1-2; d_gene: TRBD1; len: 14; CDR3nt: TGCGCCAGCAGCTTGGGGACAGGGCTTGATTTCGACACCTTC; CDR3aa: CASSLGTGLDFDTF
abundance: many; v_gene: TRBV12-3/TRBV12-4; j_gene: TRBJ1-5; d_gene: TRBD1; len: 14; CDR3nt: TGTGCCAGCAGTACAACAGGGGGCCGTCAGCCCCAGCATTTT; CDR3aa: CASSTTGGRQPQHF
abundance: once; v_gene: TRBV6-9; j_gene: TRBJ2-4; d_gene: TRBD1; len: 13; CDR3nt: TGTGCCAGCAGTTACAACAGGGGGAACATTCAGTACTTC; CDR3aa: CASSYNRGNIQYF
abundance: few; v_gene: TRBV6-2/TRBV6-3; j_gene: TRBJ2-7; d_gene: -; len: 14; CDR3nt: TGTGCCAGCAGTTACTCGACACCTGAGTACGAGCAGTACTTC; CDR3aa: CASSYSTPEYEQYF
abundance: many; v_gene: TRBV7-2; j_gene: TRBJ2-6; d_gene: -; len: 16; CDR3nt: TGTGCCAGCAGCATCTCCCACGACTCTGGGGCCAACGTCCTGACTTTC; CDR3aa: CASSISHDSGANVLTF
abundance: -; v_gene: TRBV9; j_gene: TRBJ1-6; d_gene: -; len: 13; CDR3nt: TGTGCCAGCAGCGTAGGGTTCAATTCACCCCTCCACTTT; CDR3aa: CASSVGFNSPLHF
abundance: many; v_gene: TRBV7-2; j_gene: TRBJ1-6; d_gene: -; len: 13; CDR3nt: TGTGCCAGCAGCTTTGGGGGCCCTTCACCCCTCCACTTT; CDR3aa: CASSFGGPSPLHF
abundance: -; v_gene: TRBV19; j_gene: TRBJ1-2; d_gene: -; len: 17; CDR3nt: TGTGCCAGTAGTACAAACCCTCCCGGCCTTTCTCCCTATGGCTACACCTTC; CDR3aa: CASSTNPPGLSPYGYTF
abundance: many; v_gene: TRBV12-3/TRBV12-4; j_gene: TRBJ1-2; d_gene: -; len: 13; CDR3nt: TGTGCCAGCAGTCCCGGGACCGTCGATGGCTACACCTTC; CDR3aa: CASSPGTVDGYTF
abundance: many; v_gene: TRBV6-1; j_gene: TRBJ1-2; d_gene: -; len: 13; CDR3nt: TGTGCCAGCAGTGAGGTCGGGAACTATGGCTACACCTTC; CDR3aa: CASSEVGNYGYTF
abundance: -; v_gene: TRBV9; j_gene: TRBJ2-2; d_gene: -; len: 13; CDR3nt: TGTGCCAGCAGCGTTATGGGGTCCGGGGAGCTGTTTTTT; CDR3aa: CASSVMGSGELFF
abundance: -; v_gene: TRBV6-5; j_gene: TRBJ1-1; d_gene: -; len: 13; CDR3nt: TGTGCCTGCAGTTACAAGTATGGGGATCGGGCTTTCTTT; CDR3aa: CACSYKYGDRAFF
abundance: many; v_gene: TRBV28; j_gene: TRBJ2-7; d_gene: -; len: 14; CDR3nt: TGTGCCAGCAGTCGCCCGTGGTCGTCCCACGAGCAGTACTTC; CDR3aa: CASSRPWSSHEQYF
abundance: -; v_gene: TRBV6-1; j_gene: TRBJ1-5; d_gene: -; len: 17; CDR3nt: TGTGCCGGCAAGCAGGGCGAGCTCCCCTATAGCAATCAGCCCCAGCATTTT; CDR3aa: CAGKQGELPYSNQPQHF
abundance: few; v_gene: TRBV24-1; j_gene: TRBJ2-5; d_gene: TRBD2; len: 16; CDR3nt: TGTGCCACCAGTGTAGGAGCGGGGGGGTCCCAAGAGACCCAGTACTTC; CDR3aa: CATSVGAGGSQETQYF
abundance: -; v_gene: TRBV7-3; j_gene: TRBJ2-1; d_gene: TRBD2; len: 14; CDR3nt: TGTGCCAGCACCAACCCGTGGACTAGCAGCGGGCAGTTCTTC; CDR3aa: CASTNPWTSSGQFF
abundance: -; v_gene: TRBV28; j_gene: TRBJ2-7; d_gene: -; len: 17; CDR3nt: TGTGCCAGCAGTTTATCATCGGTGCAGGGTGGTTCCGACGAGCAGTACTTC; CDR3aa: CASSLSSVQGGSDEQYF
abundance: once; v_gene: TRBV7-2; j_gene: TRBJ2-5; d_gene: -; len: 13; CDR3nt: TGTGCCAGCAGAGAACAGGGTAGGGAGACCCAGTACTTC; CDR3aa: CASREQGRETQYF
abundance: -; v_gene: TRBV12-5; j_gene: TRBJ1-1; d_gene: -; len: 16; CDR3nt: TGTGCTAGGGGGGGGGGGGAAGTTCTTATGAACACTGAAGCTTTCTTT; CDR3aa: CARGGGEVLMNTEAFF
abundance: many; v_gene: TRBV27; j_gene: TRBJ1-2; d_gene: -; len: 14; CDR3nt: TGTGCCTCTCGGGACGGAGGGGTTAACTATGGCTACACCTTC; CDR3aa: CASRDGGVNYGYTF
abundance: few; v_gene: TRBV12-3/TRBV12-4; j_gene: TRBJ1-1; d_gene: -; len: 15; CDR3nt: TGTGCCAGCAGTTCATATCCTAAGTGGCGGACTGAAGCTTTCTTT; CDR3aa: CASSSYPKWRTEAFF
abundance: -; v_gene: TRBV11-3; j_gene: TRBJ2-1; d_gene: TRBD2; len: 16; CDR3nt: TGTGCCAGCAGCTTACTCGGCGGGGGGGCCGCGGTTGAGCAGTTCTTC; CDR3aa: CASSLLGGGAAVEQFF
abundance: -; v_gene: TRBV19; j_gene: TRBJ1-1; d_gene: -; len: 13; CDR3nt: TGTGCCAGTAGTGTAGGGTCGAACACTGAAGCTTTCTTT; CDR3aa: CASSVGSNTEAFF
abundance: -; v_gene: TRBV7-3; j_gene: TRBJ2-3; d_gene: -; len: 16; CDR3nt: TGTGCCAGCAGCTTCGTCCGACAGGGGAGGGCAGATACGCAGTATTTT; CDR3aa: CASSFVRQGRADTQYF
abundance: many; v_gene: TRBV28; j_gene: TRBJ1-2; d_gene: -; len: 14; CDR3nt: TGTGCCATCCGGGGACCGGGGGGTCGATATGGCTACACCTTC; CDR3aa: CAIRGPGGRYGYTF
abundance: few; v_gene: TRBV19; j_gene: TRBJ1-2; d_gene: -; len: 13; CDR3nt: TGTGCCAGTAGTGCAGGGGACCCGAATGGCTACACCTTC; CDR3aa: CASSAGDPNGYTF
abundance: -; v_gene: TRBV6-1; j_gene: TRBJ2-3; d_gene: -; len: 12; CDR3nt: TGTGCCAGCAGTGAAGCGATAGATACGCAGTATTTT; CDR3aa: CASSEAIDTQYF
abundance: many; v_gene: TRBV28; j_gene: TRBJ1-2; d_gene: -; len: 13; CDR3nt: TGTGCCAGCACCTCGGATCCTCGGTATGGCTACACCTTC; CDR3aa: CASTSDPRYGYTF
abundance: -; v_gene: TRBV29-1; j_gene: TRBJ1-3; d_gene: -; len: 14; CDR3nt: TGCAGCGTTACCCACGGGGTGACTGGAAACACCATATATTTT; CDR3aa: CSVTHGVTGNTIYF
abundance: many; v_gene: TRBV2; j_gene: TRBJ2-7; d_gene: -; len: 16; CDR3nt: TGTGCCAGCAGTGCCACCGGGGATAAATTAAGGTACGAGCAGTACTTC; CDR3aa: CASSATGDKLRYEQYF
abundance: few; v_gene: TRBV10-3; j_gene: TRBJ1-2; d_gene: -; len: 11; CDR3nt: TGTGCCATCAGTCAAGCAGGAGGCTACACCTTC; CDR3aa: CAISQAGGYTF
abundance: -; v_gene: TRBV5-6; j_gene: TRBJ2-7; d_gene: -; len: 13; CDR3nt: TGTGCCAGCAGCTTGCCGATCGGACAGTTAATTTCCTTC; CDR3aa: CASSLPIGQLISF